This passage covers 21 T cell receptor beta chains from one sample sequenced in a study of blood T cell repertoires in COVID-19. Clones were read by immunoSEQ multiplex PCR, and TCRdb kept only the in-frame ones, dropping some. The sample yields 150,000 to 200,000 clones, 70% to 90% seen once. Sequenced sample: PBMCs or T cells enriched from blood (not recorded which). The receptors derive from a woman between 50 and 59 years old who had recovered from COVID-19.

This clone appeared once. The V gene is TRBV6-5, the J gene TRBJ2-7; 10 bases map to TRBD2. V lost 5 bases to trimming and J lost 5 bases; unmatched junction nucleotides: 9. In germline, CDR1 is MNHEY, CDR2 SVGAGI. The CDR3 is made up of 15 amino acids. The CDR3 reads CASSTAGTSVDEQYF. In DNA form, the CDR3 reads TGTGCCAGCAGTACTGCCGGGACTAGCGTGGACGAGCAGTACTTC.

J is TRBJ2-7 and V is TRBV6-5; TRBD1 matches 11 bases. CDR3 size: 14 residues. The ends lost 7 bases at V and 6 bases at J; junction bases unmatched: 8. The V gene's germline CDR1 is MNHEY and CDR2 SVGAGI. CDR3 protein: CASTLDRGPSEQYF. The DNA for the CDR3 is TGTGCCAGCACCCTGGACAGGGGGCCTAGCGAGCAGTACTTC.

The chain is built from TRBV18 and TRBJ1-4; 8 bases are shared with TRBD1. The CDR3 consists of 15 residues. Germline CDR1 is KGHSH and CDR2 is LQKENI. V was clipped by 2 bases and J by 10 bases; unmatched bases: 9. As DNA, the CDR3 is TGTGCCAGCTCACCAACGACAGGGGAAATTGGAAAACTGTTTTTT. It encodes CASSPTTGEIGKLFF. Looking up the rest from reference TRBV18 and TRBJ1-4 gives the full variable domain: NAGVMQNPRHLVRRRGQEARLRCSPMKGHSHVYWYRQLPEEGLKFMVYLQKENIIDESGMPKERFSAEFPKEGPSILRIQQVVRGDSAAYFCASSPTTGEIGKLFFGSGTQLSVL.

J is TRBJ1-5 and V is TRBV5-1; D possibly corresponds to TRBD1 (6 bases). This CDR3 comprises 15 residues. The V and J ends lost 4 bases and 5 bases respectively, with 16 bases between them. Germline V gives CDR1 SGHRS, CDR2 YFSETQ. The DNA of the CDR3 is TGCGCCAGCAGCGCCAGGGGAGGGAGGCATCAGCCCCAGCATTTT. Translated, it gives CASSARGGRHQPQHF.

The J gene is TRBJ2-5, the V gene TRBV24-1; 11 positions match TRBD1. Germline CDR1 reads KGHDR; CDR2 reads SFDVKD. V lost 6 bases and J lost 5; bases outside the gene matches: 4. The CDR3 contains 14 residues. CDR3 bases: TGTGCCACCAGTCGGACAGGGGGCCTGGAGACCCAGTACTTC. This gives the protein CATSRTGGLETQYF.

The V gene is TRBV7-2, the J gene TRBJ2-3, with 9 bases identical to TRBD2. The J segment lost 3 bases and the V segment lost 7 bases, leaving 8 bases of the junction unmatched. The CDR3 runs to 15 residues. Germline lookup yields CDR1 SGHTA and CDR2 FQGNSA. The CDR3 sequence: CASTLSGGLTDTQYF. The CDR3 DNA follows: TGTGCCAGCACCTTGAGCGGGGGGCTGACAGATACGCAGTATTTT.

The count of this clone is one. J is TRBJ1-1 and V is TRBV7-2; 8 nucleotides agree with TRBD1. The CDR3 spans 14 residues. V gave up 4 bases and J gave up 5 bases; unmatched junction bases: 6. Germline CDR1 reads SGHTA; CDR2 reads FQGNSA. CDR3: CASSSTQGGTEAFF. The CDR3, as DNA: TGTGCCAGCAGCTCAACACAGGGGGGAACTGAAGCTTTCTTT.

J is TRBJ2-5 and V is TRBV4-1, with TRBD1 as a possible D gene (6 bases). The germline V and J ends were trimmed by 3 bases and 5 bases, with 19 bases remaining between them. Germline lookup yields CDR1 MGHRA and CDR2 YSYEKL. The CDR3 has 16 amino acids. This CDR3 is CASSHLGDTGSETQYF. The CDR3 DNA follows: TGCGCCAGCAGCCATCTGGGGGACACAGGCTCGGAGACCCAGTACTTC.

V is TRBV7-2 and J is TRBJ2-7; possibly TRBD2 for D (6 bases). The CDR3 runs to 13 residues. Germline loops: CDR1 SGHTA, CDR2 FQGNSA. V was cut by 0 bases and J by 4 bases, with 7 bases left in between. CDR3 coding DNA: TGTGCCAGCAGCTTAGCCGCGGGATACGAGCAGTACTTC. Protein: CASSLAAGYEQYF.

The chain is built from TRBV19 and TRBJ1-1, with D uncertain. There are 13 residues in the CDR3. Looked up from germline, CDR1 is LNHDA and CDR2 is SQIVND (reference sequence). The V gene lost 6 bases and the J gene lost 3 bases, with 11 bases spanning the gap. CDR3 nucleotides: TGTGCCAGTAGGTTGAACCCGGACACTGAAGCTTTCTTT. This gives the protein CASRLNPDTEAFF.

The chain carries TRBV18 and TRBJ2-5; no firm D call. V lost 0 bases, J lost 5 bases, and 7 bases lay in between. The CDR3 spans 13 residues. Germline V gene data show CDR1 as KGHSH and CDR2 as LQKENI. For the CDR3, the DNA is TGTGCCAGCTCACCACCCGGGTGGGAGACCCAGTACTTC. Its translation is CASSPPGWETQYF.

The gene calls are TRBV19 and TRBJ1-4; D is uncertain. The CDR3 has 13 amino acids. CDR1 and CDR2 (germline): LNHDA, SQIVND (reference sequence). V lost 3 bases to trimming and J lost 13 bases, with 15 bases between them. Written as DNA, the CDR3 is TGTGCCAGTAGTATGACCGGAGTAAGAGGACTGTTTTTT. Encoded protein: CASSMTGVRGLFF.

The chain links TRBV11-2 to TRBJ1-4; D is undetermined. CDR1 is SGHAT and CDR2 is FQNNGV in the germline V gene. Trimming took 3 bases from V and 7 from J, leaving 15 bases between them. The CDR3 totals 15 residues. In DNA form, the CDR3 reads TGTGCCAGCAGCTTCCAAGGGAGTGGTAGTGAAAAACTGTTTTTT. Amino acid sequence: CASSFQGSGSEKLFF.

The V call is TRBV18, the J call TRBJ1-3, with 9 nucleotides matching TRBD1. The junction had 6 bases not matched to a gene; V was cut back by 5 bases and J by 1 base. The CDR3 has 16 amino acids. Germline V CDR1 and CDR2: KGHSH, LQKENI. Here the CDR3 DNA reads TGTGCCAGCTCATGGGACAGGGCTACGTCTGGAAACACCATATATTTT. Its protein is CASSWDRATSGNTIYF. Supplemented by reference TRBV18 and TRBJ1-3, the full variable domain reads NAGVMQNPRHLVRRRGQEARLRCSPMKGHSHVYWYRQLPEEGLKFMVYLQKENIIDESGMPKERFSAEFPKEGPSILRIQQVVRGDSAAYFCASSWDRATSGNTIYFGEGSWLTVV.

The table lists this clone with a count of one. The rearrangement uses TRBV27 and TRBJ2-2; tentatively, D is TRBD2 (5 bases). Trimming shortened V by 4 bases and J by 2 bases, and 11 bases separated the two germline ends. Germline assignment: CDR1 MNHEY and CDR2 SMNVEV (reference sequence). The CDR3 is 15 residues long. The CDR3 spells CASSSRGTNTGELFF. CDR3 nucleotide sequence: TGTGCCAGCAGTTCCCGGGGAACTAACACCGGGGAGCTGTTTTTT.

Turning to this clone: Different DNA sequences within this sample yield the same CDR3. CDR3 nucleotides: TGTGCCAGCAGTGCCCTACGGGCTTTCTTT. This codes for CASSALRAFF. The V gene is TRBV2, the J gene TRBJ1-1, with no clear D. The CDR3 spans 10 residues. Germline V gene data show CDR1 as SNHLY and CDR2 as FYNNEI. V lost 4 bases, J lost 11 bases, and 8 bases lay in between. The full variable domain, completed using reference TRBV2 and TRBJ1-1, is EPEVTQTPSHQVTQMGQEVILRCVPISNHLYFYWYRQILGQKVEFLVSFYNNEISEKSEIFDDQFSVERPDGSNFTLKIRSTKLEDSAMYFCASSALRAFFGQGTRLTVV.

The rearrangement uses TRBV7-6 and TRBJ1-4; 7 positions agree with TRBD1. The CDR3 totals 14 residues. Germline assignment: CDR1 SGHVS and CDR2 FNYEAQ. The V and J ends lost 1 base and 7 bases, in that order; junction bases with no gene match: 3. In nucleotides, the CDR3 is TGTGCCAGCAGCTTAGTCCAGGGGGGTGAAAAACTGTTTTTT. It translates to CASSLVQGGEKLFF. Variable domain in full (rest from reference TRBV7-6 and TRBJ1-4): GAGVSQSPRYKVTKRGQDVALRCDPISGHVSLYWYRQALGQGPEFLTYFNYEAQQDKSGLPNDRFSAERPEGSISTLTIQRTEQRDSAMYRCASSLVQGGEKLFFGSGTQLSVL.

The rearrangement links TRBV2 to TRBJ1-1; a weak D match, TRBD1 (5 bases). The CDR3 spans 14 residues. The ends were cut back, 5 bases at V and 5 bases at J, with 15 bases in the middle. Germline CDR1 and CDR2: SNHLY and FYNNEI. The CDR3 is CASSPILQGTEAFF. Written as DNA, the CDR3 is TGTGCCAGCAGTCCGATACTGCAGGGAACTGAAGCTTTCTTT.

The chain carries TRBV4-3 and TRBJ2-1; possibly TRBD2 for D (6 bases). V lost 0 bases and J 0 bases, leaving 12 bases between the germline ends. CDR1 is LGHNA and CDR2 is YSLEER in the germline V gene. The CDR3 has 17 residues. CDR3 sequence reads: CASSQDPAGSSYNEQFF. The CDR3, as DNA: TGCGCCAGCAGCCAAGATCCGGCGGGGAGCTCCTACAATGAGCAGTTCTTC.

This chain uses TRBV4-3 with TRBJ1-5; D perhaps matches TRBD1 (5 bases). The CDR3 totals 15 residues. Deletions cut 4 bases from V and 7 bases from J, with 17 bases between. CDR1 and CDR2 (germline): LGHNA, YSLEER. DNA of the CDR3: TGCGCCAGCAGCCTTGGACATGGCGGAAACCAGCCCCAGCATTTT. It yields the protein CASSLGHGGNQPQHF.

This clone is a singleton in its sample. The chain recombines TRBV2 with TRBJ2-5; D remains ambiguous. Germline V gene sequence: CDR1 SNHLY, CDR2 FYNNEI. V dropped 3 bases and J dropped 5 bases, with 10 bases sitting between them. The CDR3 is 13 amino acids. Here the CDR3 DNA reads TGTGCCAGCAGTGACCCATACGGGGAGACCCAGTACTTC. It yields the protein CASSDPYGETQYF. Filled out from reference TRBV2 and TRBJ2-5, the complete variable domain reads EPEVTQTPSHQVTQMGQEVILRCVPISNHLYFYWYRQILGQKVEFLVSFYNNEISEKSEIFDDQFSVERPDGSNFTLKIRSTKLEDSAMYFCASSDPYGETQYFGPGTRLLVL.